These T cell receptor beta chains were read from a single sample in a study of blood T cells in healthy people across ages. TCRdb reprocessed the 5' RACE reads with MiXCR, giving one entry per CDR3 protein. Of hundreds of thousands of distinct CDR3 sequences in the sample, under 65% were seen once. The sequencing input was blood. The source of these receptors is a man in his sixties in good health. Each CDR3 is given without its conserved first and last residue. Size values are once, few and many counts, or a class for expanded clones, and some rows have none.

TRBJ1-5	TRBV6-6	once	ASSYTQGRNQPQH
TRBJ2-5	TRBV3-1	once	ASSQDVVPRTQY
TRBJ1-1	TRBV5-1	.	ASSPSTWGGTEAF
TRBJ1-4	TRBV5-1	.	ASSPRSTNEKLF
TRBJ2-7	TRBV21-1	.	ASSSQGGGLWDEQY
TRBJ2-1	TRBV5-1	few	ASSPGLAGDEQF
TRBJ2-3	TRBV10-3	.	ATKPDASSTDTQY
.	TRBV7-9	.	TSSLAEFSYEQY
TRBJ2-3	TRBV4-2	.	ASSQDRLEDTQY
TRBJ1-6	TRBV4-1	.	ASSQDLARTGGSSYNSPLH
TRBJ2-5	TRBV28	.	ASSSPGTSGGYQETQY
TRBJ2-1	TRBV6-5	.	ASRIGGNEQF
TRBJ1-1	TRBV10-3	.	AISEIQGTEAF
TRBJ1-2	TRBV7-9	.	ASSWTSGTGGGRNGYT
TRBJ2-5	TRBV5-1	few	ASSSGQGRETQY
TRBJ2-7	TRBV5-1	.	ASRQEGGNEQY
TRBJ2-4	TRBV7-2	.	ASTLGLVGYNEQY
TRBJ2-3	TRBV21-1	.	ASSTSPSAQY
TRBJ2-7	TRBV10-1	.	ASSGGLAGTYEQY
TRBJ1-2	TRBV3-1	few	ASSQDTRGYT
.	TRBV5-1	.	ASSFDRAETQY
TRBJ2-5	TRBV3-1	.	ASSRLGTSGGGETQY
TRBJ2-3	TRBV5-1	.	ASSLAHSSTDTQY
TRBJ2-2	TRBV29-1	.	SVALGVLNTGELF
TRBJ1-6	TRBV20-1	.	STKGGDSPLH
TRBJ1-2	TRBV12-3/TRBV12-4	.	ASSRLPGQGNGYT
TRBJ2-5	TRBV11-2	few	ASSSGINRFQETQY
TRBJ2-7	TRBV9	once	ASSVGRESTYEQY
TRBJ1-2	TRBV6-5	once	ANSWMGVYGYT
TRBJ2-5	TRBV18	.	ASSSFQGSPEETQY
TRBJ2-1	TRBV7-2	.	ASSSPGLTYNEQF